A selection of T cell receptor beta chains follows, all from one sample in a study of siplizumab effects on memory and regulatory T cells. TCRdb's table, derived via immunoSEQ multiplex PCR, lists solely in-frame clones and lacks some. In the table there are 90,000 to 130,000 clones, 80% to 95% of which are singletons. Sequenced input: CD4+ T cells sorted from blood. These receptors all stem from a human donor in good health. Each CDR3 is given with its conserved first and last residue. A D gene is named only where the DNA matches it firmly. Not all rows give a size; the values are once, few, many and, for expanded clones, a class.

v_gene,j_gene,d_gene,abundance,CDR3nt,CDR3aa
TRBV9,TRBJ1-3,NA,NA,TGTGCCAGCTCCCCGGGCGGCCGAAGCTCTGGAAACACCATATATTTT,CASSPGGRSSGNTIYF
TRBV7-9,TRBJ2-3,NA,NA,TGTGCCAGCAGCTTCGGTAGCCCAGATACGCAGTATTTT,CASSFGSPDTQYF
TRBV5-1,TRBJ2-1,TRBD2,NA,TGCGCCAGCAGCACTGGCGGGGGTTACAATGAGCAGTTCTTC,CASSTGGGYNEQFF
TRBV6-5,TRBJ2-3,NA,NA,TGTGCCAGCAGTCAGTTGGTAGATACGCAGTATTTT,CASSQLVDTQYF
TRBV10-3,TRBJ2-4,TRBD1,NA,TGTGCCATCAGTGACTTGACAGGGGGGGTTGACATTCAGTACTTC,CAISDLTGGVDIQYF
TRBV5-6,TRBJ2-7,NA,NA,TGTGCCAGCCTGAAACAGGGCTACGAGCAGTACTTC,CASLKQGYEQYF
TRBV9,TRBJ2-5,TRBD1,NA,TGTGCCAGCAGCGCTTCAGGGGGACAGGGGTGGGAGACCCAGTACTTC,CASSASGGQGWETQYF
TRBV2,TRBJ2-2,NA,NA,TGTGCCAGCATGGGATATAACACCGGGGAGCTGTTTTTT,CASMGYNTGELFF
TRBV6-5,TRBJ2-2,TRBD1,NA,TGTGCCAGCAGTCAACAGGGGTCGGGCACCGGGGAGCTGTTTTTT,CASSQQGSGTGELFF
TRBV11-1,TRBJ1-4,NA,once,TGTGCCAGCAGCTCCCGGACAGCGAAAAATGAAAAACTGTTTTTT,CASSSRTAKNEKLFF
TRBV27,TRBJ1-2,NA,NA,TGTGCCAGCAGTTTCCAGGGAGAACGGTATGGCTACACCTTC,CASSFQGERYGYTF
TRBV6-1,TRBJ2-5,TRBD1,NA,TGTGCCACCTACCGGGACAGGGGTGAGACCCAGTACTTC,CATYRDRGETQYF
TRBV7-6,TRBJ2-1,NA,NA,TGTGCCAGCAGCCAACAGGGACCCGTACTCAATGAGCAGTTCTTC,CASSQQGPVLNEQFF
TRBV2,TRBJ1-1,TRBD1,once,TGTGCCAGCAGCTACAGGGGGCGTGAGGAAGCTTTCTTT,CASSYRGREEAFF
TRBV18,TRBJ2-7,NA,medium-sized,TGTGCCAGCTCCCCCCGTCTGACCGGGCGTAACTACGAGCAGTACTTC,CASSPRLTGRNYEQYF
TRBV19,TRBJ2-7,NA,NA,TGTGCCAGTAGTCCGGGACCTACCTACGAGCAGTACTTC,CASSPGPTYEQYF
TRBV9,TRBJ1-1,NA,NA,TGTGCCAGCAGCGAGGGGGGAGAAACTGAAGCTTTCTTT,CASSEGGETEAFF
TRBV10-3,TRBJ2-7,NA,NA,TGTGCCATCAAACCCCGGGACGCTTCGAATGGTAGCTCCTACGAGCAGTACTTC,CAIKPRDASNGSSYEQYF
TRBV18,TRBJ1-3,TRBD1,NA,TGTGCCAGCTCACCTTACAGGGGCCTGGAAGGAAACACCATATATTTT,CASSPYRGLEGNTIYF
TRBV2,TRBJ1-5,NA,NA,TGTGCCAGCAGTGACAGGGAAGGACAGCCCCAGCATTTT,CASSDREGQPQHF
TRBV11-3,TRBJ1-3,TRBD1,NA,TGTGCCAGCAGCTTAGGGACAGGGAGCACCATATATTTT,CASSLGTGSTIYF
TRBV19,TRBJ1-4,NA,NA,TGTGCCAGCCTGAACAGCCCCTCTAATGAAAAACTGTTTTTT,CASLNSPSNEKLFF
TRBV7-9,TRBJ2-5,TRBD2,NA,TGTGCCAGCAGCTCCGGGGGGGGACTAGAGACCCAGTACTTC,CASSSGGGLETQYF
TRBV29-1,TRBJ1-2,NA,NA,TGCAGCGTTGTCCGGCCGGGCTACACCTTC,CSVVRPGYTF
TRBV6-6,TRBJ2-5,NA,NA,TGTGCCAGCAGTAAAGGGACACAGTTACAAGAGACCCAGTACTTC,CASSKGTQLQETQYF
TRBV5-4,TRBJ2-7,NA,NA,TGTGCCAGCAGCTTGGTTGGACAGAGCTCCTACGAGCAGTACTTC,CASSLVGQSSYEQYF
TRBV14,TRBJ2-3,TRBD2,NA,TGTGCCAGCAGCCCGAAATCAACTAGCGGGGGAGGGCCAGATACGCAGTATTTT,CASSPKSTSGGGPDTQYF
TRBV5-6,TRBJ1-5,NA,NA,TGTGCCAGCAGCGGAACCGGGTCCGACCATCAGCCCCAGCATTTT,CASSGTGSDHQPQHF
TRBV15,TRBJ2-1,TRBD2,once,TGTGCCACCAGCAGGGTCGAATTAGCGGGAGGGCCCTATGAGCAGTTCTTC,CATSRVELAGGPYEQFF
TRBV6-5,TRBJ2-7,NA,NA,TGTGCCAGCAGTTACGGGCGGGGTTCCTACGAGCAGTACTTC,CASSYGRGSYEQYF
TRBV6-5,TRBJ1-2,NA,NA,TGTGCCAGCAGTCCCTCGGGTACCAATGGCTACACCTTC,CASSPSGTNGYTF
TRBV6-1,TRBJ2-2,NA,once,TGTGCCAGCACCCTCCTAGCAGGGGGGGCCGGGGAGCTGTTTTTT,CASTLLAGGAGELFF
TRBV9,TRBJ1-2,TRBD1,NA,TGTGCCAGCAGCCGTACTGGGACAGGGGTCGGCTACACCTTC,CASSRTGTGVGYTF
TRBV9,TRBJ2-7,TRBD1,NA,TGTGCCAGCAGCGTAGGACAGGGGGCTTACGAGCAGTACTTC,CASSVGQGAYEQYF
TRBV6-5,TRBJ1-2,NA,NA,TGTGCCAGCAGTTTAAAAGGGTCGGACTATGGCTACACCTTC,CASSLKGSDYGYTF
TRBV6-5,TRBJ1-5,NA,NA,TGTGCCAGCAGTTACAAGGGGCCCTATAGCAATCAGCCCCAGCATTTT,CASSYKGPYSNQPQHF
TRBV27,TRBJ1-4,NA,NA,TGTGCCAGCAGTTCACAGGGACTCACTAATGAAAAACTGTTTTTT,CASSSQGLTNEKLFF
TRBV27,TRBJ1-2,NA,NA,TGTGCCAGCAGTTTACAGGGGTATGGCTACACCTTC,CASSLQGYGYTF